This T cell receptor beta chain was sequenced for a study of blood T cell repertoires in COVID-19. Looking at the study overall: The study drew acute and convalescent COVID-19 samples from the United States, Italy and Spain. The analysed material was cDNA or gDNA that came from T cells, B-cell-depleted T cells, or PBMCs.

As handled by the study authors: Researchers report that nucleated cell counts were estimated from reference gene primer amplification. Clones were sequenced by immunoSEQ multiplex PCR, and TCRdb holds only the in-frame ones, with some missing. The DNA gave D and trimming, while V, J and clone size come from that table. The sample contains about 140,000 clones, 82% of which appear only once. This CDR3 comprises 15 residues. Germline V gives CDR1 MNHEY, CDR2 SVGAGI. Trimming removed 2 bases from V and 4 bases from J, with 9 bases in between. V usage is TRBV6-5 and J usage is TRBJ1-6, with D unclear. The clonotype comes from a woman older than 75 with acute or convalescent COVID-19. Source material: peripheral blood. As DNA, the CDR3 is TGTGCCAGCAGTTACGGTCCGGGATATAATTCACCCCTCCACTTT. It is translated as CASSYGPGYNSPLHF.